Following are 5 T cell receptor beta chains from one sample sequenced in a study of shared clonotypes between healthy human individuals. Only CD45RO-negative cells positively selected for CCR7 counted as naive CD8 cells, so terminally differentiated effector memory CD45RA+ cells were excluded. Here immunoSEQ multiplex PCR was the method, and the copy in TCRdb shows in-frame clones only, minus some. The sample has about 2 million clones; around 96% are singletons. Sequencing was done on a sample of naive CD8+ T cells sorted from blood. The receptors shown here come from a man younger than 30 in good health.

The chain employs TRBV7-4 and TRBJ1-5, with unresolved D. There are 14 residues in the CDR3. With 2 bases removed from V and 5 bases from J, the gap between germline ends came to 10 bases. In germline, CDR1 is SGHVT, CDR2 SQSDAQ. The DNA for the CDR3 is TGTGCCAGCAGCTTAAACAGACGGTATCAGCCCCAGCATTTT. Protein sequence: CASSLNRRYQPQHF.

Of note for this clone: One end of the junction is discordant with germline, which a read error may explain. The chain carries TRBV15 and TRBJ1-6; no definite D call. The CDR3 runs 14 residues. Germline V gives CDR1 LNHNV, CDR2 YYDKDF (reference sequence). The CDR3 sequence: CATGSDTYNSPLHF. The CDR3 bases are TGTGCCACCGGCAGCGACACGTATAATTCACCCCTCCACTTT.

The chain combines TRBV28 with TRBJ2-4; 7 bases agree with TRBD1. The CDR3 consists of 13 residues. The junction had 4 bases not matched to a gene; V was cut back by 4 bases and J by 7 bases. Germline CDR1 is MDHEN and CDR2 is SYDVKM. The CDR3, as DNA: TGTGCCAGCAGTTCCATCAGGGGGAACATTCAGTACTTC. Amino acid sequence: CASSSIRGNIQYF. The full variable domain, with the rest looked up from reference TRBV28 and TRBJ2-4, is DVKVTQSSRYLVKRTGEKVFLECVQDMDHENMFWYRQDPGLGLRLIYFSYDVKMKEKGDIPEGYSVSREKKERFSLILESASTNQTSMYLCASSSIRGNIQYFGAGTRLSVL.

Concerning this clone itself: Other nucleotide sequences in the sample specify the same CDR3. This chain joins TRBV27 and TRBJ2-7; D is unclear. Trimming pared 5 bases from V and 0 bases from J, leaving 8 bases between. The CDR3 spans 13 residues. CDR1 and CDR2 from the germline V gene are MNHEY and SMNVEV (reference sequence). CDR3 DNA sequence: TGTGCCAGCAGTCCCCGGAGCTCCTACGAGCAGTACTTC. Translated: CASSPRSSYEQYF.

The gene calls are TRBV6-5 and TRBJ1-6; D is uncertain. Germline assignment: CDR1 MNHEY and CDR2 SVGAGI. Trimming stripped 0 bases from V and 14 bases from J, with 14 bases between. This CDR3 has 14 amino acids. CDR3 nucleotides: TGTGCCAGCAGTTACTCATACCCGGAGGCCACCCTCCACTTT. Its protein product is CASSYSYPEATLHF.